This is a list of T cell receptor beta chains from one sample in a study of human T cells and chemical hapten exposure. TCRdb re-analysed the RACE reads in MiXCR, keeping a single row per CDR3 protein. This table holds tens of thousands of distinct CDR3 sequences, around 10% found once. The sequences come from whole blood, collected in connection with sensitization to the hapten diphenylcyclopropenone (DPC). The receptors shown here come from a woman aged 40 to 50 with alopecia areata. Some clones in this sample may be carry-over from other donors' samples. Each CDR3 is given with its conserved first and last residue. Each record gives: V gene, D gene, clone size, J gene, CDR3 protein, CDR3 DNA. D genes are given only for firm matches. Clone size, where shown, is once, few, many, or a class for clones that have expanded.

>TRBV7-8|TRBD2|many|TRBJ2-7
CASSPVGSSGGLTYEQYF
TGTGCCAGCAGCCCAGTCGGGTCTAGCGGGGGCCTTACCTACGAGCAGTACTTC
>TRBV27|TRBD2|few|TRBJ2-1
CASSRSLAGLADSYNEQFF
TGTGCCAGCAGTCGTTCACTAGCGGGGCTAGCTGACTCCTACAATGAGCAGTTCTTC
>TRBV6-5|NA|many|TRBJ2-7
CASSYIGAGLAEQYF
TGTGCCAGCAGTTACATAGGGGCAGGGCTAGCGGAGCAGTACTTC
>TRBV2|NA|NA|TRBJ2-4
CASSVKLEALAKNIQYF
TGTGCCAGCAGTGTAAAGTTGGAGGCGTTAGCCAAAAACATTCAGTACTTC
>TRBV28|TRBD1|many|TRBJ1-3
CASSFPGQGGGNTIYF
TGTGCCAGCAGTTTTCCCGGACAGGGAGGTGGAAACACCATATATTTT
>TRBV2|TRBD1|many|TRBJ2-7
CASSEAGQAIILYEQYF
TGTGCCAGCAGTGAAGCGGGACAGGCAATTATCCTCTACGAGCAGTACTTC
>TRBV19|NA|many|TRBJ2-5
CASAPGSQETQYF
TGTGCCAGTGCCCCAGGATCCCAAGAGACCCAGTACTTC
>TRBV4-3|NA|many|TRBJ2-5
CASSPGLGGETQYF
TGCGCCAGCAGCCCGGGACTTGGAGGAGAGACCCAGTACTTC
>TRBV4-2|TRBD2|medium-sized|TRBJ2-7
CASSPHGGETEQYF
TGTGCCAGCAGCCCTCACGGGGGGGAGACCGAGCAGTACTTC
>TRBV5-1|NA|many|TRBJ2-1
CASSWGYNEQFF
TGCGCCAGCAGCTGGGGGTACAATGAGCAGTTCTTC
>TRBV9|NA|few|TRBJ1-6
CASSDMLRDSPLHF
TGTGCCAGCAGCGACATGCTTAGGGATTCACCCCTCCACTTT
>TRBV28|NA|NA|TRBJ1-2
CASSLFGAGYGYTF
TGTGCCAGCAGTTTATTCGGGGCGGGCTATGGCTACACCTTC
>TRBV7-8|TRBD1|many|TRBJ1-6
CASSRQGTTSSYNSPLHF
TGTGCCAGCAGCCGACAGGGGACAACGAGCTCCTATAATTCACCCCTCCACTTT
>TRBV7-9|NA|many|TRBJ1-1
CASRRSNTEAFF
TGTGCCAGTAGGAGGTCGAACACTGAAGCTTTCTTT
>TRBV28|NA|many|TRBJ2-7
CASRALLGGALEQYF
TGTGCCAGCAGGGCTCTGCTGGGGGGGGCCCTCGAGCAGTACTTC
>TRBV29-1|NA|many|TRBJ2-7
CSVGLAREQYF
TGCAGCGTTGGCTTAGCAAGAGAGCAGTACTTC
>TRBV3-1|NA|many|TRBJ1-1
CASSPLGRGTEAFF
TGTGCCAGCAGCCCCCTTGGTCGGGGCACTGAAGCTTTCTTT
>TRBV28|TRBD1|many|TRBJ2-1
CASSSPVDRRDEQFF
TGTGCCAGCAGTTCCCCTGTGGACAGGAGAGATGAGCAGTTCTTC
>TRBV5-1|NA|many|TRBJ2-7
CASSLEFGPLGQYF
TGCGCCAGCAGCTTGGAGTTTGGACCGCTGGGGCAGTACTTC
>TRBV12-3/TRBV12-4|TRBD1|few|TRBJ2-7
CASSRSGTGNYEQYF
TGTGCCAGCAGTAGATCCGGGACAGGGAACTACGAGCAGTACTTC
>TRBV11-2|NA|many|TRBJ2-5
CASSRRTSQETQYF
TGTGCCAGCAGCAGACGGACTTCTCAAGAGACCCAGTACTTC
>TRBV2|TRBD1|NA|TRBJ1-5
CASNVQGFGNQPQHF
TGTGCCAGCAACGTACAGGGGTTTGGCAATCAGCCCCAGCATTTT
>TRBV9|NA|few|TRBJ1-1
CASSVGSGPGPRGTEAFF
TGTGCCAGCAGCGTAGGTAGTGGTCCAGGGCCCCGGGGCACTGAAGCTTTCTTT
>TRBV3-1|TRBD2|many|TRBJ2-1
CASSPRLAGANNEQFF
TGTGCCAGCAGCCCGCGTCTAGCGGGGGCCAACAATGAGCAGTTCTTC
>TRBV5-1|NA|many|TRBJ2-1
CASSSDGYYNEQFF
TGCGCCAGCAGCTCGGACGGCTACTACAATGAGCAGTTCTTC
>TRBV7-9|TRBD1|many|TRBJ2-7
CASSSPGQAVYEQYF
TGTGCCAGCAGCTCTCCGGGACAGGCGGTCTACGAGCAGTACTTC
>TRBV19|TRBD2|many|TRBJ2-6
CASSPRNRASGGKGGANVLTF
TGTGCCAGTAGTCCCCGCAATAGGGCTAGCGGGGGGAAAGGTGGGGCCAACGTCCTGACTTTC
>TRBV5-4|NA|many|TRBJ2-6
CASSQTLGSRANVLTF
TGTGCCAGCAGCCAAACACTGGGTTCGCGGGCCAACGTCCTGACTTTC
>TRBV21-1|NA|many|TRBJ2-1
CASRKGGTNEQFF
TGTGCCAGTCGTAAAGGGGGGACCAATGAGCAGTTCTTC
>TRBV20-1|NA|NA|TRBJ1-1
CSAPSIRWTEAFF
TGCAGTGCTCCCTCGATCCGGTGGACTGAAGCTTTCTTT
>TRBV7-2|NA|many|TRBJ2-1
CASGGNEQFF
TGTGCCAGCGGGGGGAATGAGCAGTTCTTC
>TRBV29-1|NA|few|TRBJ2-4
CSVVTPGNNIQYF
TGCAGCGTTGTGACCCCAGGGAATAACATTCAGTACTTC
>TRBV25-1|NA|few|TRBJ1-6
CASGTEYYAPLHF
TGTGCCAGCGGGACGGAATATTATGCGCCCCTCCACTTT
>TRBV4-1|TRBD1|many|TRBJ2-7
CASSQAQGQGYEQYF
TGCGCCAGCAGCCAAGCCCAGGGACAGGGTTACGAGCAGTACTTC
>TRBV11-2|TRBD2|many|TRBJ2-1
CASSFGGGANEQFF
TGTGCCAGCAGCTTCGGCGGGGGGGCGAATGAGCAGTTCTTC
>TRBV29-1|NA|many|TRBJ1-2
CSVRKGDYGYTF
TGCAGCGTCCGAAAGGGAGACTATGGCTACACCTTC
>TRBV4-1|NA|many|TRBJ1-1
CASSQDPGNTEAFF
TGCGCCAGCAGCCAAGATCCTGGCAACACTGAAGCTTTCTTT
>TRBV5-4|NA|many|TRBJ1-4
CASSLYSGKLFF
TGTGCCAGCAGCTTGTACAGTGGAAAACTGTTTTTT
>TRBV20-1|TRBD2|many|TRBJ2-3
CSASRLAGGRDTQYF
TGCAGTGCTAGCCGACTAGCGGGGGGGCGAGATACGCAGTATTTT
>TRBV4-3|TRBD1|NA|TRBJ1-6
CASSPGQEDSPLHF
TGCGCCAGCAGCCCCGGACAGGAGGATTCACCCCTCCACTTT
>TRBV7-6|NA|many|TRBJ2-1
CASSLEAGANNEQFF
TGTGCCAGCAGCTTAGAAGCAGGGGCTAACAATGAGCAGTTCTTC
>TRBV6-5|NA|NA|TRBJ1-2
CASSYTGINYGYTF
TGTGCCAGCAGTTACACAGGGATTAACTATGGCTACACCTTC
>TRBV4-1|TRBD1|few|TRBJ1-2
CASSQEDREYGYTF
TGCGCCAGCAGCCAGGAGGACAGGGAATATGGCTACACCTTC
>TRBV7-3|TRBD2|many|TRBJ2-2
CASSLTGLAGPTTPGELFF
TGTGCCAGCAGCTTGACGGGACTAGCGGGGCCTACTACTCCGGGGGAGCTGTTTTTT
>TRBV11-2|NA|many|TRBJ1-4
CASRLSWASEKLFF
TGTGCCAGCAGGTTATCGTGGGCTAGTGAAAAACTGTTTTTT
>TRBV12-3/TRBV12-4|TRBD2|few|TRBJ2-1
CASSGTSGGTSLGSYNEQFF
TGTGCCAGCAGTGGGACTAGCGGGGGGACGAGCTTGGGCTCCTACAATGAGCAGTTCTTC
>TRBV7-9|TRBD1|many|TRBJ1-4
CASSPGQGNEKLFF
TGTGCCAGCAGCCCCGGACAGGGAAACGAAAAACTGTTTTTT
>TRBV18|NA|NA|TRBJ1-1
CASSPLHSMNTEAFF
TGTGCCAGCTCACCACTTCACAGCATGAACACTGAAGCTTTCTTT
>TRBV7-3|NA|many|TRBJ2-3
CASSLNTGRGDTQYF
TGTGCCAGCAGCTTAAACACGGGGCGCGGAGATACGCAGTATTTT
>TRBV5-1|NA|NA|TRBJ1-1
CASSGRSNTEAFF
TGCGCCAGCAGCGGGAGGTCGAACACTGAAGCTTTCTTT